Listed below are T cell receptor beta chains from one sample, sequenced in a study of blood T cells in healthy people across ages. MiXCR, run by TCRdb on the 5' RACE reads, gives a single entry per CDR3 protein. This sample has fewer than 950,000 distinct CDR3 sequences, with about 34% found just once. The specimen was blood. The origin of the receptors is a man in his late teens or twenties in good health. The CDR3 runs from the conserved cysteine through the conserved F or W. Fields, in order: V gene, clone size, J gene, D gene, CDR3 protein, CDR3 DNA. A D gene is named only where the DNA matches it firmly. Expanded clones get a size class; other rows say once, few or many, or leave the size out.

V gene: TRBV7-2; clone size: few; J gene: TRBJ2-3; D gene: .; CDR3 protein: CASSSRTLDPYTQYF; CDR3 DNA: TGTGCCAGCAGCTCCAGGACCCTTGACCCGTATACGCAGTATTTT
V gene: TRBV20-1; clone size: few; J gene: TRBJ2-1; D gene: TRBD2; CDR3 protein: CSAPPSGYNNEQFF; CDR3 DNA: TGCAGTGCTCCTCCTAGCGGCTATAACAATGAGCAGTTCTTC
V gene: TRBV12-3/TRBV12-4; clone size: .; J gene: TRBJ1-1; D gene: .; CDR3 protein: CASSFDVDTEAFF; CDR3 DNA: TGTGCCAGCAGTTTTGATGTGGACACTGAAGCTTTCTTT
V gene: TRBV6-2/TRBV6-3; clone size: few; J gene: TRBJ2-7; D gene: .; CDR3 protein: CASSYEEYYEQYF; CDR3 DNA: TGTGCCAGCAGTTATGAGGAATACTACGAGCAGTACTTC
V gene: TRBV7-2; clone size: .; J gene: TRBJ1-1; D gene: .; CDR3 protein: CASSLARLTEAFF; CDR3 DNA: TGTGCCAGCAGCTTAGCAAGACTCACTGAAGCTTTCTTT
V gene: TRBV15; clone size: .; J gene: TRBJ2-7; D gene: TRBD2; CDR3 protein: CATGAPAGDSYEQYF; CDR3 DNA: TGTGCCACAGGAGCTCCGGCGGGAGACTCCTACGAGCAGTACTTC
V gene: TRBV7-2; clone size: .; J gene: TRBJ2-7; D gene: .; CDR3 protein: CASSLADFGSEQYF; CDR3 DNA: TGTGCCAGCAGCTTAGCGGATTTTGGGTCCGAGCAGTACTTC
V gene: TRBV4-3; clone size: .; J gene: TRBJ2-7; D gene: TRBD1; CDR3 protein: CASSQEGQGAGEQYF; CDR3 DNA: TGCGCCAGCAGCCAAGAAGGACAGGGGGCAGGAGAGCAGTACTTC
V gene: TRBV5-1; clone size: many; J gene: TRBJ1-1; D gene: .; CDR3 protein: CASSLSQGNTEAFF; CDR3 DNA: TGTGCCAGCAGCTTATCGCAGGGGAACACTGAAGCTTTCTTT
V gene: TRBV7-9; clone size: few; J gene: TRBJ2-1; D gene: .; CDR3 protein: CASSPARGPPAYNEQFF; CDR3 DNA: TGTGCCAGCAGCCCTGCCCGGGGACCGCCGGCCTACAATGAGCAGTTCTTC
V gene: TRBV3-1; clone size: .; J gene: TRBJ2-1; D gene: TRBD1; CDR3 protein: CASSQDYPDRSRWQFF; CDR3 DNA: TGTGCCAGCAGCCAAGATTACCCGGACAGGTCGCGGTGGCAGTTCTTC
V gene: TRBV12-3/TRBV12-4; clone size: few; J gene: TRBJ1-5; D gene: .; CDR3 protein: CASRLNRANQPQHF; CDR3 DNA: TGTGCCAGCAGGTTAAACAGGGCCAATCAGCCCCAGCATTTT
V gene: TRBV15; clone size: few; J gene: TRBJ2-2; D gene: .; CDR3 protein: CATSRGARTGELFF; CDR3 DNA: TGTGCCACCAGCAGAGGCGCCCGGACCGGGGAGCTGTTTTTT
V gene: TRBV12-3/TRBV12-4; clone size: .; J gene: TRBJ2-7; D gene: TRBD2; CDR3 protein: CASSFVAGGNEQYF; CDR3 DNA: TGTGCCAGCAGTTTTGTAGCGGGAGGGAACGAGCAGTACTTC
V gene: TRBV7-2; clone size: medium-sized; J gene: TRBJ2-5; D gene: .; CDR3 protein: CASSPTGLIKETQYF; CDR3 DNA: TGTGCCAGCAGTCCGACAGGTCTCATTAAAGAGACCCAGTACTTC
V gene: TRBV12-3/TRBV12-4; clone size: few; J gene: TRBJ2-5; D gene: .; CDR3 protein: CASSLVLSGQYF; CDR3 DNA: TGTGCCAGCAGTTTAGTATTAAGCGGGCAGTACTTC
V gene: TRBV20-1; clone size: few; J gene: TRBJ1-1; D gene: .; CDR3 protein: CSARDLTANTEAFF; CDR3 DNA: TGCAGTGCTAGAGACCTGACAGCGAACACTGAAGCTTTCTTT
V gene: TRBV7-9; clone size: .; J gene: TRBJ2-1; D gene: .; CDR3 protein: CASSRPRWPSYNEQFF; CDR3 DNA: TGTGCCAGCAGCCGCCCGAGGTGGCCCTCCTACAATGAGCAGTTCTTC
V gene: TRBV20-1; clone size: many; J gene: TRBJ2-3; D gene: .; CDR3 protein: CSAIQADTQYF; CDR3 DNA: TGCAGTGCTATACAGGCAGATACGCAGTATTTT
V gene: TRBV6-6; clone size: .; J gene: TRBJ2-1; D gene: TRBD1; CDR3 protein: CASSSPRTGGNNEQFF; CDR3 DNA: TGTGCCAGCAGCTCCCCACGCACAGGGGGCAACAATGAGCAGTTCTTC
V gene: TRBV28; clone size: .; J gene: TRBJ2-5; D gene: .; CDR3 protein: CASRETWTGETQYF; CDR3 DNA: TGTGCCAGCAGGGAGACCTGGACGGGAGAGACCCAGTACTTC
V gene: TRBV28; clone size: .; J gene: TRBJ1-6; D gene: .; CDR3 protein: CASSSGSYPNSPLHF; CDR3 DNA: TGTGCCAGCAGTTCAGGGAGCTACCCTAATTCACCCCTCCACTTT
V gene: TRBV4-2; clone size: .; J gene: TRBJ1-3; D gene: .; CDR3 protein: CASSHGGNTIYF; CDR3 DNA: TGTGCCAGCAGCCACGGTGGAAACACCATATATTTT
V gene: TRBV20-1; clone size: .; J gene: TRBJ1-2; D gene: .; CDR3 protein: CSARVGSQGYTF; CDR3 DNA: TGCAGTGCTAGAGTCGGGTCTCAAGGCTACACCTTC
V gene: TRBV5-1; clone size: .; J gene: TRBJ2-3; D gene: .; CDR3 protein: CASSRDTGTDTQYF; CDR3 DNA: TGCGCCAGCAGCCGTGACACGGGCACAGATACGCAGTATTTT
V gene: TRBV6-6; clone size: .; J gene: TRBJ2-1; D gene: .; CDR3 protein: CASSQSEETQFF; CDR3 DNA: TGTGCCAGCAGTCAAAGCGAAGAGACCCAGTTCTTC
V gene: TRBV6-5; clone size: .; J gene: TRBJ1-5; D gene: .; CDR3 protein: CASGTFSNQPQHF; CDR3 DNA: TGTGCCAGCGGGACATTTTCCAATCAGCCCCAGCATTTT
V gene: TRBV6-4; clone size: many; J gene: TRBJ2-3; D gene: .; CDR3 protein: CASSDQPGTDTQYF; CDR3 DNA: TGTGCCAGCAGTGACCAACCTGGCACAGATACGCAGTATTTT
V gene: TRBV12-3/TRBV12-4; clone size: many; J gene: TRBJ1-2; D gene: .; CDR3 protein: CASSSTGSGYTF; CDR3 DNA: TGTGCCAGCAGCTCCACAGGGAGTGGCTACACCTTC
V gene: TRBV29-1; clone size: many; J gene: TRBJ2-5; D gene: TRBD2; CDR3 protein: CSVEDPTSFRETQYF; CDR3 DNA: TGCAGCGTTGAAGATCCGACTAGCTTTAGGGAGACCCAGTACTTC
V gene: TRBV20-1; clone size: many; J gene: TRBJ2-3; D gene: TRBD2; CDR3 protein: CSARTLRTSGNTDTQYF; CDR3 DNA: TGCAGTGCTAGAACGCTAAGGACTAGCGGGAACACAGATACGCAGTATTTT
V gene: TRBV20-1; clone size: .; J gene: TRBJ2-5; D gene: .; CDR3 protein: CSANPVLGEETQYF; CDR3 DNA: TGCAGTGCGAACCCGGTACTAGGGGAGGAGACCCAGTACTTC
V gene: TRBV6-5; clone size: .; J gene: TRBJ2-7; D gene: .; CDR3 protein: CAGSVGGELSYEQYF; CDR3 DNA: TGTGCCGGCAGTGTGGGGGGCGAACTATCCTACGAGCAGTACTTC
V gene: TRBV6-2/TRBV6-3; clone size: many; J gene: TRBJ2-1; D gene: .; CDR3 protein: CATGPTPFNEQFF; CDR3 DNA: TGTGCCACCGGACCCACGCCCTTCAATGAGCAGTTCTTC
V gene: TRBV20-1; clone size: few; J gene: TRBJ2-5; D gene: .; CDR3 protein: CSARDLGEETQYF; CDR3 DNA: TGCAGTGCTAGAGATCTGGGAGAAGAGACCCAGTACTTC
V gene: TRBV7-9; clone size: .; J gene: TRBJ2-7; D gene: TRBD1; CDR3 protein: CASSSQGTGLYEQYF; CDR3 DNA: TGTGCCAGCAGCTCGCAGGGGACAGGTTTATACGAGCAGTACTTC
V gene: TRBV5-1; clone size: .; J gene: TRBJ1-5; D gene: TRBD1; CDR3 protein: CAAPRQGTSQPQHF; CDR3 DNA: TGCGCCGCCCCGAGACAGGGTACCTCTCAGCCCCAGCATTTT
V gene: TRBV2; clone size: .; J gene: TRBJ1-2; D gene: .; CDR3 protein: CASTPESQLYGYTF; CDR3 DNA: TGTGCCAGCACTCCGGAGAGTCAACTCTATGGCTACACCTTC
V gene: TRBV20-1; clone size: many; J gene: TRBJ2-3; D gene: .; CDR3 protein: CSATDKTTDTQYF; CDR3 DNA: TGCAGTGCTACGGATAAGACCACAGATACGCAGTATTTT
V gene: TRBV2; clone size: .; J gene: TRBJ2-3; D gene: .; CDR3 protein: CASQKQGIRDTQYF; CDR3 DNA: TGTGCCAGCCAAAAGCAGGGAATACGGGATACGCAGTATTTT
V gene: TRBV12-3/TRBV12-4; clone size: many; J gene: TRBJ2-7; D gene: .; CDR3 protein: CASSIGTSYEQYF; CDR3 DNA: TGTGCCAGCAGTATAGGGACATCCTACGAGCAGTACTTC